This entry concerns a single T cell receptor (beta chain). Original processing methods: Researchers report that nucleated cell counts were estimated from reference gene primer amplification. The method was immunoSEQ multiplex PCR; TCRdb's version includes in-frame clones alone and lacks a portion of them. That table furnishes V, J and clone size, whereas the DNA furnished D and trimming. The sample carries fewer than 110,000 clones, roughly nine tenths recorded once. These data are taken from a study of blood T cell repertoires in COVID-19. Study context: The United States, Italy and Spain were the sources of the acute and convalescent COVID-19 samples. Nucleic acid was either cDNA or gDNA, and it came from T cells, B-cell-depleted T cells, or PBMCs.

Germline CDR1 and CDR2: SGDLS and YYNGEE. The ends were cut back, 4 bases at V and 7 bases at J, with 21 bases in the middle. This CDR3 is built from 16 residues. The rearrangement links TRBV9 to TRBJ2-1; D is unresolved. This TCR was recovered from a woman aged 80 or older in a cohort sampled during active COVID-19. The sample consisted of peripheral blood. CDR3 sequence reads: CASSTNLRPSANEQFF. Written as DNA, the CDR3 is TGTGCCAGCAGCACCAACCTCAGGCCTTCGGCGAATGAGCAGTTCTTC.